This TCR beta chain was profiled in a study of CD8+ T cells in alopecia areata. This CDR3 is 13 amino acids long. Trimming removed 10 bases from V and 6 bases from J; junction bases left unmatched: 7. The germline gives CDR1 LNHDA, CDR2 SQIVND (reference sequence). Following extraction, RNA underwent reverse transcription to cDNA, which served as the sequencing template. TCRdb keeps only in-frame clones here, not all; method: immunoSEQ multiplex PCR. This table has more than 100,000 clones, 58% appearing once. Specimen: CD4+ T cells sorted from blood, collected at week 0. This clonotype originated in a human donor with alopecia areata. V gene TRBV19 combines with J gene TRBJ1-5, with TRBD1 matching 9 bases. CDR3 nucleotides: TGTGCCACCGGGACAGGGAGAACTCAGCCCCAGCATTTT. Translated, it gives CATGTGRTQPQHF.